One T cell receptor (beta chain) is described in this entry. The specificity of this receptor is unknown. The input lacks base qualities; no much larger clone sits a single base away. The sample comes from a study of radiotherapy plus CTLA-4 blockade in lung cancer (dated by TCRdb to 2016 to 2019). General notes on the study: Among enrolled patients, roughly 18% had an objective response and around 33% reached disease control.

Broader findings and caveats from the paper: Early dynamic changes in blood T cell clones, together with increased serum interferon-beta after radiation, were reported as the strongest predictors of response. After treatment with radiotherapy and ipilimumab, TCR clones that came from tumors expanded in the peripheral blood.

The library was obtained by the immunoSEQ multiplex PCR assay. This immuneACCESS table, as held by TCRdb, lists in-frame sequences with V and J called but not all clones. Of the missing ones, under half trace to an unresolved V gene in checked studies; the others have no known cause. This sample holds roughly 100,000 clones; 70% to 90% were observed only once. The leading ten clones occupy 2% to 3% of the sample. The study evaluated CTLA-4 blockade (ipilimumab) given together with focal radiation therapy in patients who had chemo-refractory metastatic non-small-cell lung cancer. Compared with germline, V lacks 0 bases and J lacks 2 bases; bases without a gene match: 8. CDR1 is given as MGHRA and CDR2 as YSYEKL, both from the germline V gene. Reading from cysteine to phenylalanine, the CDR3 counts 17 amino acids. The read is trimmed to its CDR3 DNA, 51 bases read in frame from base 1.

The chain employs TRBV4-1 and TRBJ1-1, with 8 middle bases fitting TRBD1. The receptor's source is a human donor with non-small cell lung cancer that progressed on radiotherapy plus ipilimumab. Some clones in this sample may be carry-over from other donors' samples. The input for sequencing was peripheral blood, taken from a patient treated with radiotherapy plus ipilimumab. The CDR3 sequence is CASSQERSRGPNTEAFF. The bases are TGCGCCAGCAGCCAAGAAAGATCCAGGGGGCCAAACACTGAAGCTTTCTTT.